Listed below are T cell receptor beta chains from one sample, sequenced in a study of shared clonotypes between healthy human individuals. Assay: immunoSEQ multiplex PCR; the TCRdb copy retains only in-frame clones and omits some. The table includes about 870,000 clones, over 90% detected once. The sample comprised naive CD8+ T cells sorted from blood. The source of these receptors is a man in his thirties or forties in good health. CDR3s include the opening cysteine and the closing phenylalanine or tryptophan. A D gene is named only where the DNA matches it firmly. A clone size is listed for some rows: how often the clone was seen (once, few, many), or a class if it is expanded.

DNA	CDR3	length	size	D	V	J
TGTGCCAGCAGTTTCGGACGTGGCAAGGAACTGTTTTTT	CASSFGRGKELFF	13	-	-	TRBV27	TRBJ1-4
TGTGCCAGCAGCCGTCAGGTGGGACCGACTATCTACAATGAGCAGTTCTTC	CASSRQVGPTIYNEQFF	17	-	-	TRBV13	TRBJ2-1
TGTGCCAGCAGTGAGATGGGGCGATACACTGAGCAGTTCTTC	CASSEMGRYTEQFF	14	once	-	TRBV2	TRBJ2-1
TGTGCCAGCAGTCCCCGGGACAGGGAACAAGAGACCCAGTACTTC	CASSPRDREQETQYF	15	-	TRBD1	TRBV28	TRBJ2-5
TGTGCCAGCAGCCAGACGACAGATACGCAGTATTTT	CASSQTTDTQYF	12	few	-	TRBV16	TRBJ2-3
TGTGCCACCAGCAGAGCCATAGGGGCACCATACGAGCAGTACTTC	CATSRAIGAPYEQYF	15	-	-	TRBV15	TRBJ2-7
TGTGCCAGTGAGTTAGGACTAGCGGAGGATAGCACAGATACGCAGTATTTT	CASELGLAEDSTDTQYF	17	-	TRBD2	TRBV28	TRBJ2-3
TGCAGCGTTGTTGCGGCGGGGCTGAGCTATGGCTACACCTTC	CSVVAAGLSYGYTF	14	-	-	TRBV29-1	TRBJ1-2
TGTGCCAGCAGTTTTTCTTTGGGGAACACTGAAGCTTTCTTT	CASSFSLGNTEAFF	14	-	-	TRBV27	TRBJ1-1
TGTGCCAGCAGCGAAACAGGGGGCAAGGATGAGCAGTTCTTC	CASSETGGKDEQFF	14	-	TRBD1	TRBV9	TRBJ2-1
TGTGCCAGCAGTTTGGGACACCCCTACGAGCAGTACTTC	CASSLGHPYEQYF	13	-	-	TRBV27	TRBJ2-7
TGTGCCATCAGTGAGTCGTTCACTAAAGGAAGCAATCAGCCCCAGCATTTT	CAISESFTKGSNQPQHF	17	-	-	TRBV10-3	TRBJ1-5
TGCGCCAGCAGCTTGAAGGGATCCGGGGAGCTGTTTTTT	CASSLKGSGELFF	13	-	-	TRBV5-1	TRBJ2-2
TGTGCCAGCAGCTTACTAGGATCCGAAGCTTTCTTT	CASSLLGSEAFF	12	-	-	TRBV7-8	TRBJ1-1
TGTGCCAGCAGTGAATTTGACCGTTCGGGCTACGAGCAGTACTTC	CASSEFDRSGYEQYF	15	few	-	TRBV6-1	TRBJ2-7
TGTGCCAGCAGTGACTGGGACAGGGGATTGAACACTGAAGCTTTCTTT	CASSDWDRGLNTEAFF	16	-	TRBD1	TRBV6-1	TRBJ1-1
TGTGCCAGCAGCTTAGGACTAGCGGGAGCCTGGGACCAGTTCTTC	CASSLGLAGAWDQFF	15	-	TRBD2	TRBV13	TRBJ2-1
TGCGCCAGCAGCTTTGGGGACAGGGAAGGTTCCGGGGAGCTGTTTTTT	CASSFGDREGSGELFF	16	-	TRBD1	TRBV5-1	TRBJ2-2
TGTGCCAGCGCTCTCGGGGTCCCCTACAATGAGCAGTTCTTC	CASALGVPYNEQFF	14	-	-	TRBV7-2	TRBJ2-1
TGCGCCAGCAGCCAAGATGGGGTAGGGGAGCGCGGGGCGTTCGAGCAGTACTTC	CASSQDGVGERGAFEQYF	18	-	-	TRBV4-1	TRBJ2-7
TGCGCCAGCAGTGGGGCAGGTCCTACCTACGAGCAGTACTTC	CASSGAGPTYEQYF	14	once	-	TRBV10-2	TRBJ2-7
TGTGCCAGCAGCTTAGATGATGAGCAGTACTTC	CASSLDDEQYF	11	-	-	TRBV11-2	TRBJ2-7
TGTGCCAGCAGCGTAGAAGCTATCTCCTACGAGCAGTACTTC	CASSVEAISYEQYF	14	-	-	TRBV9	TRBJ2-7
TGTGCCAGCAGTTTGCGAGGAAGCCTCTACTATGGCTACACCTTC	CASSLRGSLYYGYTF	15	-	-	TRBV27	TRBJ1-2
TGTGCCATCAGTGGTAGACAGGAGCCCTCCTACGAGCAGTACTTC	CAISGRQEPSYEQYF	15	-	-	TRBV10-3	TRBJ2-7
TGTGCCATCAGTGAGTCGAGAGAGGACAGGGGGAACACTGAAGCTTTCTTT	CAISESREDRGNTEAFF	17	-	TRBD1	TRBV10-3	TRBJ1-1
TGTGCCAGCAGCGTAGAAAGGGGGACAGGAGCCAACACCGGGGAGCTGTTTTTT	CASSVERGTGANTGELFF	18	-	TRBD1	TRBV9	TRBJ2-2